Each of the 11 T cell receptor beta chains below was sequenced from the same sample in a study of blood T cell repertoires in COVID-19. TCRdb keeps only in-frame clones here, not all; method: immunoSEQ multiplex PCR. The sample holds around 120,000 clones, roughly 90% seen once. The source material was PBMCs or T cells enriched from blood (not recorded which). All receptors derive from a woman between 45 and 60 years old who had recovered from COVID-19.

CDR3 region: CSAISPSGFFF. CDR3 DNA sequence: TGCAGTGCTATCAGCCCTAGCGGCTTTTTCTTC. This rearrangement joins TRBV20-1 to TRBJ2-1, with 7 bases fitting TRBD2. This CDR3 region has 11 residues. Germline V gene lookup returns CDR1 DFQATT and CDR2 SNEGSKA (reference sequence). V was clipped by 4 bases and J by 16 bases; unmatched bases: 10.

The CDR3 here is CASRRGPIEKLFF. As DNA, the CDR3 is TGTGCCAGCAGGCGGGGGCCCATCGAAAAACTGTTTTTT. This chain uses TRBV12-3 or TRBV12-4 with TRBJ1-4; D may be TRBD1 (6 bases). V was pared by 6 bases and J by 8 bases, with 13 bases between. The CDR3 loop spans 13 amino acids.

The V call is TRBV29-1, the J call TRBJ2-7, with D possibly being TRBD2 (6 bases). The germline CDR1 and CDR2 sequences are SQVTM and ANQGSEA. Trimming took 4 bases from V and 6 from J, leaving 10 bases between them. The CDR3 extends over 11 amino acids. This chain's CDR3 is CSVGRLGEQYF. In nucleotides, the CDR3 is TGCAGCGTTGGAAGACTAGGCGAGCAGTACTTC.

This sequence joins TRBV12-2 and TRBJ1-4. TRBV12-2 has pseudogene status. The CDR3 totals 14 residues. The DNA of the CDR3 is TGTGCAAGTCGAACGCGGGGGCCAGGTGAAAAACTGTTTTTT. Its protein is CASRTRGPGEKLFF.

The chain links TRBV7-8 to TRBJ1-4; D is ambiguous. From germline, CDR1 is SGHVS and CDR2 FQNEAQ. The CDR3 is 16 residues long. Trimming stripped 5 bases from V and 4 bases from J, with 17 bases between. CDR3 sequence: CASSQDGSGFNEKLFF. In nucleotides, the CDR3 is TGTGCCAGCAGCCAAGATGGCTCGGGGTTTAATGAAAAACTGTTTTTT.

This clone has just a few counts. This chain joins TRBV10-1 and TRBJ2-1, with a tentative D call TRBD1 (5 bases). CDR1 is WNHNN, CDR2 SYGVQD, per germline (reference sequence). This CDR3 is built from 11 residues. V was clipped by 6 bases and J by 5 bases, with 5 bases between them. CDR3 loop: CASSRDNEQFF. Here the CDR3 DNA reads TGCGCCAGCAGCAGGGACAATGAGCAGTTCTTC.

This clone was recorded only once. The chain uses TRBV15 and TRBJ2-7, with unresolved D. The CDR3 runs to 13 residues. Per germline, CDR1 LNHNV and CDR2 YYDKDF (reference sequence). Deletions cut 3 bases from V and 2 bases from J, with 8 bases between. This chain's CDR3 is CATSSPPTYEQYF. The CDR3 nucleotides are TGTGCCACCAGCAGTCCCCCCACCTACGAGCAGTACTTC.

This chain joins TRBV6-2 or TRBV6-3 and TRBJ2-2; D is possibly TRBD1 (6 bases). Germline V lookup: CDR1 MNHEY, CDR2 SVGEGT. This CDR3 is built from 17 residues. V lost 5 bases to trimming and J lost 3 bases, with 19 bases between them. CDR3 amino acids: CASSQDRDIFYTGELFF. The CDR3, as DNA: TGTGCCAGCAGTCAGGACCGGGACATATTTTACACCGGGGAGCTGTTTTTT.

This sequence joins TRBV7-9 and TRBJ2-7; the D gene is possibly TRBD2 (7 bases). The CDR3 is 13 residues long. V gave up 11 bases and J gave up 0 bases, with 14 bases separating them. The germline gives CDR1 SEHNR, CDR2 FQNEAQ (reference sequence). CDR3 residues: CAFEGGTSYEQYF. CDR3 nucleotide sequence: TGTGCCTTCGAGGGGGGGACCTCCTACGAGCAGTACTTC. Based on the CDR3 plus reference TRBV7-9 and TRBJ2-7, the full variable domain is DTGVSQNPRHKITKRGQNVTFRCDPISEHNRLYWYRQTLGQGPEFLTYFQNEAQLEKSRLLSDRFSAERPKGSFSTLEIQRTEQGDSAMYLCAFEGGTSYEQYFGPGTRLTVT.

This sequence joins TRBV24-1 and TRBJ2-2; 11 bases align to TRBD1. Germline CDR1 reads KGHDR; CDR2 reads SFDVKD. Trimming removed 5 bases from V and 2 bases from J; junction bases left unmatched: 3. This CDR3 region has 16 residues. CDR3 DNA: TGTGCCACCAGTGCCGGACAGGGGGCAAACACCGGGGAGCTGTTTTTT. Protein sequence: CATSAGQGANTGELFF.

V and J are TRBV7-9 and TRBJ2-3; no definite D call. The ends were cut back, 5 bases at V and 2 bases at J, with 5 bases in the middle. Germline assignment: CDR1 SEHNR and CDR2 FQNEAQ (reference sequence). This CDR3 spans 12 amino acids. CDR3 nucleotide sequence: TGTGCCAGCAGCCCTTCCACAGATACGCAGTATTTT. It encodes CASSPSTDTQYF.